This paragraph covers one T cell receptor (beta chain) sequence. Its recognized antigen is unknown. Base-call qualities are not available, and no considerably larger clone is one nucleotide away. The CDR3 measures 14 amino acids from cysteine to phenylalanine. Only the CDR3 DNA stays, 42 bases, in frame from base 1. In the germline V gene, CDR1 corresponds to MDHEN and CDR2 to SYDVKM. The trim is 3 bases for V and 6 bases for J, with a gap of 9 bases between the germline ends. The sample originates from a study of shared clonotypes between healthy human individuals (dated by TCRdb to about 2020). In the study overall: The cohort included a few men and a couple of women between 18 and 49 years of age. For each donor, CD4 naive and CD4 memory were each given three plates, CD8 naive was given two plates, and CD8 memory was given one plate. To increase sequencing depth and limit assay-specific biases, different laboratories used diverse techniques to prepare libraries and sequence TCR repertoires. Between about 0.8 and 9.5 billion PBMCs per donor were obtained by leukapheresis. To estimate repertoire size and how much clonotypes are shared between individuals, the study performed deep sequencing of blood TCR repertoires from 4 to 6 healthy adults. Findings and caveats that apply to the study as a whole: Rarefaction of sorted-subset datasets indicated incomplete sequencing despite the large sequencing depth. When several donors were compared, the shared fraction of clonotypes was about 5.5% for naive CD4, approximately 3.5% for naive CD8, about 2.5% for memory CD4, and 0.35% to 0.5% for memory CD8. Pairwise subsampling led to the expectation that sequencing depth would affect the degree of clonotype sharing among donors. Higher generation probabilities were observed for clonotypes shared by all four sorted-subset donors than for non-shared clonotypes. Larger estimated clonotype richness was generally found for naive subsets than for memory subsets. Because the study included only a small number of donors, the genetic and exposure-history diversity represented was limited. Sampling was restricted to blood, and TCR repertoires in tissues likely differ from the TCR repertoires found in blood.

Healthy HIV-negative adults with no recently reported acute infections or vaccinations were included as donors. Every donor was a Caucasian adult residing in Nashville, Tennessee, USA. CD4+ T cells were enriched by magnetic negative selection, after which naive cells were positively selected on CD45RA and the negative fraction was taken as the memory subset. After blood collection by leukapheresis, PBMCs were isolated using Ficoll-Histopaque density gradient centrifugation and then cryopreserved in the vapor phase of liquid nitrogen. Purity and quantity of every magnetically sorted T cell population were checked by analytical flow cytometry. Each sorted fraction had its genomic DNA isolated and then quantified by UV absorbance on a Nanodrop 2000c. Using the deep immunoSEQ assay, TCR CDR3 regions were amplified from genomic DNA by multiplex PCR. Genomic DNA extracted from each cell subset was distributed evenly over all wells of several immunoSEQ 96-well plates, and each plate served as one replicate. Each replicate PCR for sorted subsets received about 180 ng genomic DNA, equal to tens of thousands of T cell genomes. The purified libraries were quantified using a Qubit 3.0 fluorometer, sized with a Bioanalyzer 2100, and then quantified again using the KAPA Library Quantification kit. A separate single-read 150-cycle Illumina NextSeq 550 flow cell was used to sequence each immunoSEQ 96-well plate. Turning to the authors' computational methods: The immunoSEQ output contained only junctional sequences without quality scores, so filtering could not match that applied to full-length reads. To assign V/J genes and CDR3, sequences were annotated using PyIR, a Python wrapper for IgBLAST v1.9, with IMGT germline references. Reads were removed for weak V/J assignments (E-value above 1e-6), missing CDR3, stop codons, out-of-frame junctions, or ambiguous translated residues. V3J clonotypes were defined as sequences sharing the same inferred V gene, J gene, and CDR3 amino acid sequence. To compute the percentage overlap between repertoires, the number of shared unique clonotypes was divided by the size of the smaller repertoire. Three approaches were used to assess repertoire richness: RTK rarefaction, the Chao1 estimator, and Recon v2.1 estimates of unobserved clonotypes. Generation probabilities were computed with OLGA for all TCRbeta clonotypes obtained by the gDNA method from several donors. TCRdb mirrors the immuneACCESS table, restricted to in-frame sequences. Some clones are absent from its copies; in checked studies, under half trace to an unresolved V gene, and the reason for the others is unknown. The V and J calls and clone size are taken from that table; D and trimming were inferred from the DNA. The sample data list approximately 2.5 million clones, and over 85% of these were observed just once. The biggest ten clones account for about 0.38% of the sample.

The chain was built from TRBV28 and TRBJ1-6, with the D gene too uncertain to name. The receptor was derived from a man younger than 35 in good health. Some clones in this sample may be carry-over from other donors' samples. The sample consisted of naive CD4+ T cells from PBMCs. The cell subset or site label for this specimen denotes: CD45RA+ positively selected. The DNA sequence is TGTGCCAGCAGTTTCCTTCGGGGTAATTCACCCCTCCACTTT. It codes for CASSFLRGNSPLHF.